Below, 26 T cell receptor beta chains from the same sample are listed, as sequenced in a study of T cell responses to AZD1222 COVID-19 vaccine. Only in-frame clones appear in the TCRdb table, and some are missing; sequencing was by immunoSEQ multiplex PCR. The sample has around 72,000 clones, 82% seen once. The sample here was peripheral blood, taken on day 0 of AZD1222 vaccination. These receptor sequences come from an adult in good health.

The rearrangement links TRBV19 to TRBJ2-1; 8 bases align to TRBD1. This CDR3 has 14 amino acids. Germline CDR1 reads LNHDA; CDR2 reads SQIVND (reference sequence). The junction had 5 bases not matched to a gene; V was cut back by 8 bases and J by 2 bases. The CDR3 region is CASVDRAAYNEQFF. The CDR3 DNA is TGTGCCAGTGTGGACAGGGCTGCCTACAATGAGCAGTTCTTC.

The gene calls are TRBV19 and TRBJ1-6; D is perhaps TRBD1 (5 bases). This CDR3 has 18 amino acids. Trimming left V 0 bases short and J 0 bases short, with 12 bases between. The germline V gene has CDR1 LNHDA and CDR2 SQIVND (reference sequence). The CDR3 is CASSIDLQGSSYNSPLHF. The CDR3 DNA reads TGTGCCAGTAGTATAGATCTCCAGGGAAGCTCCTATAATTCACCCCTCCACTTT.

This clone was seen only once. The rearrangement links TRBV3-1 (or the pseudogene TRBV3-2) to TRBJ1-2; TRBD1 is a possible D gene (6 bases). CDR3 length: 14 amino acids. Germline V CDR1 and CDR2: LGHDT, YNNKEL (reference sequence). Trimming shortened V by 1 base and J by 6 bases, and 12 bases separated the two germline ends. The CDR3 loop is CASSQGGAGNGYTF. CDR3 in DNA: TGTGCCAGCAGCCAAGGGGGGGCGGGCAATGGCTACACCTTC.

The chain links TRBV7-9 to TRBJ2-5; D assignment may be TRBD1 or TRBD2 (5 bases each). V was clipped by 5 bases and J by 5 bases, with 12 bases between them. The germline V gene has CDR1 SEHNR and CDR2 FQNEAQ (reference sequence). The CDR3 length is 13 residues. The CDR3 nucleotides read TGTGCCAGCAGCCAGTTGGGGACGGAGACCCAGTACTTC. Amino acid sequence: CASSQLGTETQYF. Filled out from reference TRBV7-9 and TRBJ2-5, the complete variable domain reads DTGVSQNPRHKITKRGQNVTFRCDPISEHNRLYWYRQTLGQGPEFLTYFQNEAQLEKSRLLSDRFSAERPKGSFSTLEIQRTEQGDSAMYLCASSQLGTETQYFGPGTRLLVL.

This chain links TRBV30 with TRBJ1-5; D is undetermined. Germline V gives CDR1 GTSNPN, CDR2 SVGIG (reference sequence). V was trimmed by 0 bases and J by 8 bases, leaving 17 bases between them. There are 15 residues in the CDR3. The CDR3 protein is CAWSVIGSGREPQHF. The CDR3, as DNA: TGTGCCTGGAGTGTAATCGGCAGCGGACGTGAGCCCCAGCATTTT.

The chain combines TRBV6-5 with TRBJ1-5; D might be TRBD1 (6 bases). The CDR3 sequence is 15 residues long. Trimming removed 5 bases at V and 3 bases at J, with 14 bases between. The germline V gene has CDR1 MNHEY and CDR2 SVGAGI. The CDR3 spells CASSTRRGDNQPQHF. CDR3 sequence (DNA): TGTGCCAGCAGTACACGGAGGGGGGACAATCAGCCCCAGCATTTT.

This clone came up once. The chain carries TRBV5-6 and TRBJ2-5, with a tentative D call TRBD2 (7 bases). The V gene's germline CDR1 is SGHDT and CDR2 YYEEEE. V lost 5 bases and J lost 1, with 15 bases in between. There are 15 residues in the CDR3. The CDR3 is CASSSGGRVQETQYF. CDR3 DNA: TGTGCCAGCAGTTCGGGGGGCAGGGTCCAAGAGACCCAGTACTTC.

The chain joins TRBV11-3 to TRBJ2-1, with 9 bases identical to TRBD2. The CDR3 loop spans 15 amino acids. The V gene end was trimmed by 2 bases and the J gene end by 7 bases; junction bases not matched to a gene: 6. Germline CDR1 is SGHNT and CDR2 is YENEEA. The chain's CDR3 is CASSLSGGNGNEQFF. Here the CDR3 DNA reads TGTGCCAGCAGCTTAAGCGGGGGGAACGGGAATGAGCAGTTCTTC.

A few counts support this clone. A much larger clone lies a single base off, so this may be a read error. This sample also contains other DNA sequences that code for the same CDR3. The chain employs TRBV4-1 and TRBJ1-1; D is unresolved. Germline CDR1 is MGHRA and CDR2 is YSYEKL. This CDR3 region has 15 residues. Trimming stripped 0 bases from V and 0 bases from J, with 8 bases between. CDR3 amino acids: CASSQDPEVNTEAFF. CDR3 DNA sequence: TGCGCCAGCAGCCAAGATCCGGAGGTGAACACTGAAGCTTTCTTT.

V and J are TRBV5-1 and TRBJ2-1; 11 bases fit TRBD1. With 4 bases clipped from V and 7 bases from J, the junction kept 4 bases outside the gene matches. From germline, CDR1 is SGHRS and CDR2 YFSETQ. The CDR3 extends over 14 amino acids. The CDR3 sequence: CASSRGQGANEQFF. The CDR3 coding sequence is TGCGCCAGCAGCCGCGGACAGGGGGCGAATGAGCAGTTCTTC.

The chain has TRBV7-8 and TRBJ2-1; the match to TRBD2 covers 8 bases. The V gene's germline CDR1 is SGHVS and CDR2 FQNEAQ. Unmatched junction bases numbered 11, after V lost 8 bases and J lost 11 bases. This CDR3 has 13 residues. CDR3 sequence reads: CASSTGSGGKQFF. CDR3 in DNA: TGTGCCAGCTCCACGGGCAGCGGGGGTAAGCAGTTCTTC.

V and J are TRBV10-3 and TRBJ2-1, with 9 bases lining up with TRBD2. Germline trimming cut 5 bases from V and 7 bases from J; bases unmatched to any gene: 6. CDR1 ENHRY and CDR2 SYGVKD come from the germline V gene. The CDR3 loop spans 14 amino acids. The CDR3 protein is CAISPGLAINEQFF. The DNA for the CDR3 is TGTGCCATCAGTCCGGGACTAGCAATAAATGAGCAGTTCTTC.

The CDR3 sequence: CASRSGQGFWGAFF. For the CDR3, the DNA is TGTGCCAGCAGGTCGGGACAGGGCTTTTGGGGAGCTTTCTTT. The J gene is TRBJ1-1, the V gene TRBV6-5; 9 bases map to TRBD1. Germline values: CDR1 MNHEY, CDR2 SVGAGI. The V gene end was trimmed by 6 bases and the J gene end by 10 bases; junction bases not matched to a gene: 12. The CDR3 covers 14 residues.

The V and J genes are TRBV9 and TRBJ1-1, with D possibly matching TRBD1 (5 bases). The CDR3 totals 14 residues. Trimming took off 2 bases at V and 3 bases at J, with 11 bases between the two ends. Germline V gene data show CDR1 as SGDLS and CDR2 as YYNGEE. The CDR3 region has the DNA TGTGCCAGCAGCGTGGGGGATGCGTACACTGAAGCTTTCTTT. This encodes CASSVGDAYTEAFF. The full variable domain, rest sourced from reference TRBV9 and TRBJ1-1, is DSGVTQTPKHLITATGQRVTLRCSPRSGDLSVYWYQQSLDQGLQFLIQYYNGEERAKGNILERFSAQQFPDLHSELNLSSLELGDSALYFCASSVGDAYTEAFFGQGTRLTVV.

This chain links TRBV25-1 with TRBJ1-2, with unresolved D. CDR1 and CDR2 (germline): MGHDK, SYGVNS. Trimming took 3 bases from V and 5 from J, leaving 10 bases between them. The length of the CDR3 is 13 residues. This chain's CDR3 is CASSDGWSYGYTF. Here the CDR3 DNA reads TGTGCCAGCAGTGACGGGTGGAGTTATGGCTACACCTTC.

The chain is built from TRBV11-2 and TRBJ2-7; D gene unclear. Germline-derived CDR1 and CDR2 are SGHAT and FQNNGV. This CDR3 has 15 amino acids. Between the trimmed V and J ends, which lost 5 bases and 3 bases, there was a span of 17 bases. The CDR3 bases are TGTGCCAGCAGCCGTTTCGAGCAGTCGGGCTACGAGCAGTACTTC. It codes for CASSRFEQSGYEQYF.

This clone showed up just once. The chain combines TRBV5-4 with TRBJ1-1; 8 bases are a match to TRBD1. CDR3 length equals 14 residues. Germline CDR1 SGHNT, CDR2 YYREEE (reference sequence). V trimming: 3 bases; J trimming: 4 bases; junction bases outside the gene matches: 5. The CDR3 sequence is CASSSGQARTEAFF. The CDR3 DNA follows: TGTGCCAGCAGCTCGGGACAGGCACGCACTGAAGCTTTCTTT.

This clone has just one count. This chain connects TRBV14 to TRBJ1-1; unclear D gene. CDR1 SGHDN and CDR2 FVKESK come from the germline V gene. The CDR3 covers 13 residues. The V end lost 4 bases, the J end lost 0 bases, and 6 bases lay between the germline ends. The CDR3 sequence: CASSPKMNTEAFF. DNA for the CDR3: TGTGCCAGCAGCCCCAAAATGAACACTGAAGCTTTCTTT. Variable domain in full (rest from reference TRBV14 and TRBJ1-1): EAGVTQFPSHSVIEKGQTVTLRCDPISGHDNLYWYRRVMGKEIKFLLHFVKESKQDESGMPNNRFLAERTGGTYSTLKVQPAELEDSGVYFCASSPKMNTEAFFGQGTRLTVV.

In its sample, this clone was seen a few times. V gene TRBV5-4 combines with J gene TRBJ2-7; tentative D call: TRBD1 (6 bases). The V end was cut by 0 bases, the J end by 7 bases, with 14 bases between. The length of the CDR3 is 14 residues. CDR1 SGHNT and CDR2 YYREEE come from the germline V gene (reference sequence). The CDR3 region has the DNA TGTGCCAGCAGCTTGGAAAGGGGGTTGGGGGAGCAGTACTTC. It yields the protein CASSLERGLGEQYF.

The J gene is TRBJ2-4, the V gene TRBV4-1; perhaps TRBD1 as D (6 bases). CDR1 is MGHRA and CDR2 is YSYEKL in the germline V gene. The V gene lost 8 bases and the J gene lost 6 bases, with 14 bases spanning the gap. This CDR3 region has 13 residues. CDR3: CASGGLGANIQYF. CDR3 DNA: TGCGCCAGCGGGGGTCTGGGGGCAAACATTCAGTACTTC.

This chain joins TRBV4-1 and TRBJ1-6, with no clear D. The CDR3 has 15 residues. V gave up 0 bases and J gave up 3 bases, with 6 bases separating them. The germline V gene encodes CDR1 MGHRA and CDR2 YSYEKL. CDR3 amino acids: CASSQDVSYNSPLHF. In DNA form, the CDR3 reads TGCGCCAGCAGCCAAGATGTTAGCTATAATTCACCCCTCCACTTT.

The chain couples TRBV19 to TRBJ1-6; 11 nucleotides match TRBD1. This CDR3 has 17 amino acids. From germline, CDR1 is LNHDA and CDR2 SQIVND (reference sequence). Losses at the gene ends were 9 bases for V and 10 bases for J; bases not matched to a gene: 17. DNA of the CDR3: TGTGCCAGCCGACCTCAAAGGGGGGGACAGGGGGACTCACCCCTCCACTTT. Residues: CASRPQRGGQGDSPLHF.

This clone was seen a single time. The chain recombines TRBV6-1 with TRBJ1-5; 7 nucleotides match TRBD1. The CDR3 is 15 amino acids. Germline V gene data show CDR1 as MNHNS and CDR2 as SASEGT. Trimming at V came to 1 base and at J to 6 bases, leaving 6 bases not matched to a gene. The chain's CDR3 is CASSEVGAGGQPQHF. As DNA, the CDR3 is TGTGCCAGCAGTGAAGTTGGGGCAGGGGGTCAGCCCCAGCATTTT.

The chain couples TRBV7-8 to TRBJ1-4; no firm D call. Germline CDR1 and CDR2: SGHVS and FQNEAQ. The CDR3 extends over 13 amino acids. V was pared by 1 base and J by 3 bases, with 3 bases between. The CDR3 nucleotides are TGTGCCAGCAGCTTAGTTGCTAATGAAAAACTGTTTTTT. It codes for CASSLVANEKLFF.

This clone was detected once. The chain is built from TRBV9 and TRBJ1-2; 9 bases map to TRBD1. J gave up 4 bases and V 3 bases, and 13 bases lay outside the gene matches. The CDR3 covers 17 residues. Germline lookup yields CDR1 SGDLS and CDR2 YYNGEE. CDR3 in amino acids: CASSGRLGTGTGYGYTF. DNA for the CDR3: TGTGCCAGCAGCGGAAGATTGGGGACAGGGACGGGCTATGGCTACACCTTC.

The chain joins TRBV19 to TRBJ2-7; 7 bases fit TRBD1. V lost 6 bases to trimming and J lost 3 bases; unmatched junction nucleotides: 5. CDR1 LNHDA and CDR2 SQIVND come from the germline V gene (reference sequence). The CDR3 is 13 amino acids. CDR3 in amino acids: CASSLTGFYEQYF. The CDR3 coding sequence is TGTGCCAGTAGCCTGACAGGGTTCTACGAGCAGTACTTC.